Presented here are 4 T cell receptor beta chains from one specimen sequenced in a study of blood T cell repertoires in COVID-19. Libraries were prepared by immunoSEQ multiplex PCR; TCRdb keeps only in-frame clonotypes and omits some of them. The table lists 200,000 to 300,000 clones, roughly 86% of them singletons, with roughly 5% in the top ten. The source material was peripheral blood. Every receptor here comes from an older woman with COVID-19, enrolled during active disease.

This chain links TRBV19 with TRBJ1-2; 9 nucleotides align to TRBD1. Trimming cost V 6 bases and J 7 bases; bases outside gene matches: 6. Germline V gives CDR1 LNHDA, CDR2 SQIVND (reference sequence). CDR3 size: 13 residues. The CDR3 coding sequence is TGTGCCAGTAGCGGAACAGGGGGCGGTGGCTACACCTTC. Its protein product is CASSGTGGGGYTF.

V gene TRBV28 combines with J gene TRBJ1-2; tentatively, D is TRBD1 (5 bases). V lost 6 bases to trimming and J lost 5 bases, with 16 bases between them. The CDR3 is 14 residues long. CDR1 is MDHEN, CDR2 SYDVKM, per germline. The CDR3 loop is CASSRTAGGYGYTF. The CDR3, as DNA: TGTGCCAGCAGCAGGACCGCCGGGGGGTATGGCTACACCTTC.

This clone was seen a single time. This sample includes further DNA sequences coding for the same CDR3. The chain joins TRBV18 to TRBJ2-3, with 10 bases fitting TRBD1. CDR1 is KGHSH and CDR2 is LQKENI in the germline V gene. V trimming: 2 bases; J trimming: 0 bases; junction bases outside the gene matches: 2. The CDR3 is 16 residues long. The CDR3 here is CASSPGQGGSTDTQYF. The CDR3 nucleotides are TGTGCCAGCTCACCAGGACAGGGGGGTAGCACAGATACGCAGTATTTT.

The J gene is TRBJ1-1, the V gene TRBV9; TRBD1 aligns across 9 bases. The CDR3 sequence is 15 residues long. The ends lost 4 bases at V and 1 base at J; junction bases unmatched: 5. The germline V gene has CDR1 SGDLS and CDR2 YYNGEE. The CDR3 DNA sequence: TGTGCCAGCAGCCCAGCGGGACAGGGGAACACTGAAGCTTTCTTT. Protein: CASSPAGQGNTEAFF.